The text below deals with one T cell receptor (beta chain). The antigen remains unidentified. RNA extraction and reverse transcription yielded cDNA as sequencing template. TCRdb's table, derived via immunoSEQ multiplex PCR, lists solely in-frame clones and lacks some. This table holds 150,000 or so clones, about three fifths found once. The sample belongs to a study of CD8+ T cells in alopecia areata. About the study: Administration of oral tofacitinib to treated patients was at 5 to 10 mg twice daily. General study points: Mice gave a clearer picture of TCR sharing than patients did, possibly for HLA-related reasons. Lesional scalp, especially alopecia totalis/universalis, showed higher clonality than normal scalp. Besides other cells, scalp samples also yield sequences of resident alphabeta T cells from normal skin.

Trimming removed 5 bases from V and 0 bases from J, with 17 bases in between. CDR1 and CDR2 from the germline V gene are SGHTA and FQGNSA. This CDR3 has 18 residues. The J gene is TRBJ2-6, the V gene TRBV7-2, with a weak D call TRBD1 (5 bases). The source of this sequence is a human donor with alopecia areata. This specimen was CD4+ T cells sorted from blood, taken at week 0. CDR3 sequence (DNA): TGTGCCAGCAGCCCGAGGACAACGTTGTTCTCTGGGGCCAACGTCCTGACTTTC. It is translated as CASSPRTTLFSGANVLTF.